The entry below gives a single T cell receptor (beta chain) sequence along with its context. Time point defined: baseline pretreatment blood. As to treatment: 15 Gy SBRT to primary tumor, nephrectomy 4 weeks later. This record belongs to a study of radiation and T cells in renal cell carcinoma. This CDR3 comprises 14 residues. CDR1 is SEHNR and CDR2 is FQNEAQ in the germline V gene (reference sequence). Germline trimming cut 5 bases from V and 5 bases from J; bases unmatched to any gene: 6. Profiling relied on immunoSEQ multiplex PCR, and the TCRdb table lists in-frame clones only, not all of them. The sample consists of 95,000 or so clones, 75% to 90% of them appearing once.

The sample in question was blood, obtained from a patient whose treatment included radiotherapy and nephrectomy. This sequence originates from a man aged 50-59 years with renal cell carcinoma. J is TRBJ2-7 and V is TRBV7-9, with 10 nucleotides matching TRBD1. The CDR3 DNA reads TGTGCCAGCAGCCCAGGACAGGGGGACGACGAGCAGTACTTC. It is translated as CASSPGQGDDEQYF. Full variable domain (rest looked up from reference TRBV7-9 and TRBJ2-7): DTGVSQNPRHKITKRGQNVTFRCDPISEHNRLYWYRQTLGQGPEFLTYFQNEAQLEKSRLLSDRFSAERPKGSFSTLEIQRTEQGDSAMYLCASSPGQGDDEQYFGPGTRLTVT.